This entry lists 19 T cell receptor beta chains sequenced from one sample in a study of cytomegalovirus exposure and HLA in healthy donors. A multiplex PCR was run with 60 Vbeta primers and 13 Jbeta primers. Clones were read by immunoSEQ multiplex PCR, and TCRdb kept only the in-frame ones, dropping some. This table lists 40,000 to 60,000 clones. The material sequenced was PBMCs. The receptor source for this set is a male donor in good health and CMV-seropositive.

The gene calls are TRBV4-3 and TRBJ1-4, with 7 positions matching TRBD1. CDR1 and CDR2 (germline): LGHNA, YSLEER. The CDR3 has 15 residues. J lost 1 base, V lost 2 bases, and 1 base had no gene match. The CDR3 region is CASSQTGETNEKLFF. DNA for the CDR3: TGCGCCAGCAGCCAAACAGGGGAAACTAATGAAAAACTGTTTTTT.

The chain employs TRBV5-6 and TRBJ1-5, with a weak D call TRBD1 (6 bases). Trimming removed 3 bases from V and 3 bases from J, with 13 bases in between. Germline values: CDR1 SGHDT, CDR2 YYEEEE. This CDR3 spans 15 amino acids. The CDR3 DNA sequence: TGTGCCAGCAGCTCGAGCCCAGGGGCCAATCAGCCCCAGCATTTT. Translation: CASSSSPGANQPQHF. Variable domain in full (rest from reference TRBV5-6 and TRBJ1-5): DAGVTQSPTHLIKTRGQQVTLRCSPKSGHDTVSWYQQALGQGPQFIFQYYEEEERQRGNFPDRFSGHQFPNYSSELNVNALLLGDSALYLCASSSSPGANQPQHFGDGTRLSIL.

The gene calls are TRBV5-1 and TRBJ2-7; D not certain. Trimming cost V 1 base and J 6 bases, with 8 bases left between them. In germline, CDR1 is SGHRS, CDR2 YFSETQ. The CDR3 has 12 residues. This CDR3 is CASSLSAGEQYF. CDR3 sequence (DNA): TGCGCCAGCAGCTTGAGCGCCGGCGAGCAGTACTTC.

The genes are TRBV29-1 and TRBJ2-5; tentatively, D is TRBD1 (6 bases). The better agreement between TRBJ2-7 and the DNA end casts doubt on the J call. Germline CDR1 SQVTM, CDR2 ANQGSEA. The CDR3 is 16 amino acids. CDR3 in amino acids: CSVGGLTGRTIYEQYF. CDR3 nucleotides: TGCAGCGTTGGCGGGCTCACAGGGAGAACTATCTACGAGCAGTACTTC.

The rearrangement joins TRBV4-2 to TRBJ2-7; TRBD2 might be the D (5 bases). Germline CDR1 LGHNA, CDR2 YNFKEQ. Trimming took 4 bases from V and 7 from J, leaving 14 bases between them. This CDR3 has 13 residues. In DNA, the CDR3 is TGTGCCAGCAGCCCCGCGCTAGCTAGTGAGCAGTACTTC. This translates into CASSPALASEQYF.

The genes are TRBV9 and TRBJ1-1; maybe TRBD1 (5 bases). This CDR3 spans 15 amino acids. Per germline, CDR1 SGDLS and CDR2 YYNGEE. With 0 bases removed from V and 3 bases from J, the gap between germline ends came to 12 bases. As DNA, the CDR3 is TGTGCCAGCAGCGTAGGGGGAGGAGGGGACACTGAAGCTTTCTTT. The encoded protein is CASSVGGGGDTEAFF.

This chain connects TRBV6-1 to TRBJ2-3; 10 bases align to TRBD1. J was trimmed by 9 bases and V by 6 bases; bases with no gene match: 3. CDR1 is MNHNS, CDR2 SASEGT, per germline. The CDR3 consists of 12 residues. DNA of the CDR3: TGTGCCAGCAGGGACAGGGGGGACACGCAGTATTTT. This encodes CASRDRGDTQYF.

The chain carries TRBV30 and TRBJ1-2, with 7 positions matching TRBD1. The length of the CDR3 is 13 residues. V shed 1 base and J 4 bases; nucleotides not matched to a gene: 3. CDR1 is GTSNPN, CDR2 SVGIG, per germline (reference sequence). CDR3 residues: CAWSETGPYGYTF. In DNA, the CDR3 is TGTGCCTGGAGTGAGACAGGGCCCTATGGCTACACCTTC.

This rearrangement joins TRBV28 to TRBJ1-2; tentatively, D is TRBD1 (6 bases). The CDR3 consists of 13 residues. V lost 6 bases, J lost 7 bases, and 15 bases lay in between. CDR1 is MDHEN, CDR2 SYDVKM, per germline. The CDR3: CASRVVGAGGYTF. The CDR3 bases are TGTGCCAGCAGAGTCGTGGGGGCAGGTGGCTACACCTTC.

The CDR3 sequence: CASRSRGGANTEAFF. The CDR3 nucleotides are TGTGCCAGCAGGTCAAGAGGGGGCGCAAACACTGAAGCTTTCTTT. The rearrangement uses TRBV28 and TRBJ1-1; 7 nucleotides agree with TRBD1. The CDR3 loop spans 15 amino acids. V lost 6 bases, J lost 2 bases, and 9 bases stayed unmatched. CDR1 and CDR2 from the germline V gene are MDHEN and SYDVKM.

The V and J genes are TRBV7-6 and TRBJ1-1, with D unresolved. The CDR3 extends over 17 amino acids. In germline, CDR1 is SGHVS, CDR2 FNYEAQ. Trimming took 5 bases from V and 1 from J, leaving 20 bases between them. CDR3 protein: CASSPLTAHSWNTEAFF. Here the CDR3 DNA reads TGTGCCAGCAGCCCCCTTACGGCGCACAGTTGGAACACTGAAGCTTTCTTT. The entire variable domain, with the rest obtained from reference TRBV7-6 and TRBJ1-1, is as follows: GAGVSQSPRYKVTKRGQDVALRCDPISGHVSLYWYRQALGQGPEFLTYFNYEAQQDKSGLPNDRFSAERPEGSISTLTIQRTEQRDSAMYRCASSPLTAHSWNTEAFFGQGTRLTVV.

The gene calls are TRBV28 and TRBJ2-3; D gene unclear. V lost 8 bases to trimming and J lost 4 bases, with 4 bases between them. Germline V CDR1 and CDR2: MDHEN, SYDVKM. The length of the CDR3 is 10 residues. CDR3 bases: TGTGCCAGCTACTCAGATACGCAGTATTTT. Protein product: CASYSDTQYF.

The genes are TRBV30 and TRBJ1-2; TRBD1 aligns across 9 bases. V lost 4 bases to trimming and J lost 3 bases; unmatched junction nucleotides: 6. Germline assignment: CDR1 GTSNPN and CDR2 SVGIG (reference sequence). The CDR3 runs 14 residues. CDR3 in amino acids: CAWNTGGLYYGYTF. The CDR3, as DNA: TGTGCCTGGAATACAGGGGGCCTCTACTATGGCTACACCTTC.

The chain carries TRBV29-1 and TRBJ1-1; 10 positions agree with TRBD1. The length of the CDR3 is 14 residues. With V trimmed by 3 bases and J by 6 bases, 7 bases remained unmatched. Germline lookup yields CDR1 SQVTM and CDR2 ANQGSEA. CDR3 region: CSVEIGGQGSEAFF. The DNA for the CDR3 is TGCAGCGTTGAGATAGGGGGACAGGGGTCTGAAGCTTTCTTT.

The chain employs TRBV5-4 and TRBJ2-7; possible D gene TRBD2, 7 bases. The germline gives CDR1 SGHNT, CDR2 YYREEE (reference sequence). V was pared by 3 bases and J by 0 bases, with 13 bases between. The CDR3 contains 15 residues. The CDR3 region is CASSWGGMTSYEQYF. CDR3 bases: TGTGCCAGCAGCTGGGGGGGCATGACCTCCTACGAGCAGTACTTC.

The CDR3 DNA sequence: TGTGCCAGCAGAGTCACATGGCATTCACCCCTCCACTTT. Translated, it gives CASRVTWHSPLHF. The chain carries TRBV28 and TRBJ1-6; D is unclear. The V gene lost 6 bases and the J gene lost 8 bases, with 11 bases spanning the gap. The CDR3 extends over 13 amino acids. Germline CDR1 MDHEN, CDR2 SYDVKM.

This chain links TRBV13 with TRBJ1-2; 12 bases map to TRBD1. The CDR3 is made up of 16 amino acids. The V segment lost 4 bases and the J segment 0 bases; nucleotides outside the gene matches: 3. Germline V lookup: CDR1 PRHDT, CDR2 FYEKMQ (reference sequence). DNA for the CDR3: TGTGCCAGCAGCTGGGGACAGGGGGCCTCTAACTATGGCTACACCTTC. This translates into CASSWGQGASNYGYTF.

The CDR3 coding sequence is TGTGCCAGCAGCGTGACAGAGTCCTACGAGCAGTACTTC. Protein product: CASSVTESYEQYF. V gene TRBV2 combines with J gene TRBJ2-5; perhaps TRBD1 as D (5 bases). Near its end, the DNA agrees better with TRBJ2-7, so the J call may be wrong. In germline, CDR1 is SNHLY, CDR2 FYNNEI. The CDR3 is made up of 13 amino acids.

The J gene is TRBJ2-7, the V gene TRBV28; D possibly corresponds to TRBD1 (6 bases). CDR1 MDHEN and CDR2 SYDVKM come from the germline V gene. The CDR3 sequence is 14 residues long. V was clipped by 5 bases and J by 2 bases, with 13 bases between them. CDR3: CASSQQGEAYEQYF. In DNA, the CDR3 is TGTGCCAGCAGTCAACAGGGTGAGGCCTACGAGCAGTACTTC.